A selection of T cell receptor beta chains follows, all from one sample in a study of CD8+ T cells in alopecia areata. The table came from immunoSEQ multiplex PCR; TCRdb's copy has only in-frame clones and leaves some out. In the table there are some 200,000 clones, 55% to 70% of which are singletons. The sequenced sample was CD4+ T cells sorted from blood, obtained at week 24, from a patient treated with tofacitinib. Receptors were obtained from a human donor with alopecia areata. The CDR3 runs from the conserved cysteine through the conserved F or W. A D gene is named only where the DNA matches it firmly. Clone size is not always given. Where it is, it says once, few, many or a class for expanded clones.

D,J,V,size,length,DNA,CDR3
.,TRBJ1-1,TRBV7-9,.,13,TGTGCCAGCAGCTTAAAGGGGCACACTGAAGCTTTCTTT,CASSLKGHTEAFF
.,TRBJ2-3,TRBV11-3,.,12,TGTGCCAGCAGCTTAGACACAGATACGCAGTATTTT,CASSLDTDTQYF
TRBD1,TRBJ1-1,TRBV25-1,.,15,TGTGCCAGTTGGATGCGAAACAGGGGGCGGGTTTTAGCTTTCTTT,CASWMRNRGRVLAFF
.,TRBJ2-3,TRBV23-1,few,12,TGCGCCAGCAGTCATAAGGGAGATACGCAGTATTTT,CASSHKGDTQYF
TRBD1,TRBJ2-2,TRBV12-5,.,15,TGTGCTAGTGGCCGCGGGACAGGGGGGGCCGGGGAGCTGTTTTTT,CASGRGTGGAGELFF
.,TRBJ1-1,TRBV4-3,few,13,TGCGCCAGCAGCCTAGAGAGTTACACTGAAGCTTTCTTT,CASSLESYTEAFF
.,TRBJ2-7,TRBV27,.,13,TGTGCCAGCAGTTTAATCAACGGCTACGAGCAGTACTTC,CASSLINGYEQYF
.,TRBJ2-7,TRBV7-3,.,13,TGTGCCAGCAGCTTAGACCGGGGCTACGAGCAGTACTTC,CASSLDRGYEQYF
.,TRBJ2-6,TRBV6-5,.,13,TGTGCCAGCAGAAACTCTGGGGCCAACGTCCTGACTTTC,CASRNSGANVLTF
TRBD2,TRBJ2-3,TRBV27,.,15,TGTGCCAGCGGACCCCTAGCGGGAGGGATGGGTACGCAGTATTTT,CASGPLAGGMGTQYF
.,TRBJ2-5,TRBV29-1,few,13,TGCAGCGTTATACGGGGGGCCACGGAGACCCAGTACTTC,CSVIRGATETQYF
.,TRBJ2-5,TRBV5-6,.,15,TGTGCCAGCAGCCTTCGTCGGGGGTTACAAGAGACCCAGTACTTC,CASSLRRGLQETQYF
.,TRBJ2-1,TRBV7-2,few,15,TGTGCCAGCAGCTTAGCACGAGAGTCAGGGGATGAGCAGTTCTTC,CASSLARESGDEQFF
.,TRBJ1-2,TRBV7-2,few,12,TGTGCCAGCAGCTTAAGGGATTATGGCTACACCTTC,CASSLRDYGYTF
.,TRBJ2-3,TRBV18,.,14,TGTGCCAGCTCACAGGGGGAAGGTTCCCATACGCAGTATTTT,CASSQGEGSHTQYF
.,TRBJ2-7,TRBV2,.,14,TGTGCCAGCTTGCGGCTCCTAAACTCCTACGAGCAGTACTTC,CASLRLLNSYEQYF
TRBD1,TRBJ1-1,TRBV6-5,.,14,TGTGCCAGCAGAAAGACAGGGCGGGGTACTGAAGCTTTCTTT,CASRKTGRGTEAFF
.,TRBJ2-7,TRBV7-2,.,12,TGTGCCAGCAGCTTAAACAGCTACGAGCAGTACTTC,CASSLNSYEQYF
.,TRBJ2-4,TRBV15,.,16,TGTGCCACCAGCAGAGGGTCAGGGGAAGCCAAAAACATTCAGTACTTC,CATSRGSGEAKNIQYF
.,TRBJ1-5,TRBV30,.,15,TGTGCCTGGAGTGTACATAGGGGGTGGAATCAGCCCCAGCATTTT,CAWSVHRGWNQPQHF
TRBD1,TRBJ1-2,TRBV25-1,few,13,TGTGCCAGCAGTACTCCGGACAGGGATGGCTACACCTTC,CASSTPDRDGYTF
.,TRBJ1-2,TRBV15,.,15,TGTGCCACCAGCAGGGAAGCTGGACAGCTCTATGGCTACACCTTC,CATSREAGQLYGYTF
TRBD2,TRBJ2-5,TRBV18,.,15,TGTGCCAGCTCACCACGTCAGCGGGAGGGGGAGACCCAGTACTTC,CASSPRQREGETQYF
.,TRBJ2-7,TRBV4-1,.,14,TGCGCCAGCAGCCCGGGGCCTAGCTCCTACGAGCAGTACTTC,CASSPGPSSYEQYF
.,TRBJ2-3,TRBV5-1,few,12,TGCGCCAGCAGCTTAAGCACAGATACGCAGTATTTT,CASSLSTDTQYF
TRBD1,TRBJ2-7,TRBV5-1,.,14,TGCGCCAGCAGCTCGAAGACAGGGGCCTTCGAGCAGTACTTC,CASSSKTGAFEQYF
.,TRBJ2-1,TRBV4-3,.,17,TGCGCCAGCAGCCAAACTGCTGGGGCAGGCTCCTACAATGAGCAGTTCTTC,CASSQTAGAGSYNEQFF
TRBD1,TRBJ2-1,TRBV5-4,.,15,TGTGCCAGCAGCTTGCCAGGACAGGGCCACAATGAGCAGTTCTTC,CASSLPGQGHNEQFF
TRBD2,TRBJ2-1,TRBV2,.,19,TGTGCCAGCAGTCAATGGTCTAGCGGCGACGCGAGCTCCTACAATGAGCAGTTCTTC,CASSQWSSGDASSYNEQFF
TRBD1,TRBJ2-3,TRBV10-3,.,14,TGTGCCATCAGTGGGGACAGGGGAGGAGATACGCAGTATTTT,CAISGDRGGDTQYF